The clone carrying this TCR beta chain has at least ten counts. Its antigen is as yet unknown. Trimming left V 1 base short and J 0 bases short, with 11 bases between. Germline V lookup: CDR1 SGHRS, CDR2 YFSETQ. CDR3 length: 16 residues. This entry comes from a study of CD8 T cells in ankylosing spondylitis. General study points: Disease-linked clones reportedly concentrated significantly in matched ankylosing spondylitis synovial fluid. It appeared that ankylosing spondylitis blood was characterized by a TCR beta motif of fewer than 10 highly homologous variants.

Quantitative 5'-RACE with molecular barcodes was used to make the TCR beta libraries. MiXCR, applied by TCRdb to the 5' RACE reads, yields one record per CDR3 protein. The profile covers fewer than 650,000 distinct CDR3 sequences, with roughly 13% appearing a single time and almost 7% taken by the ten largest. Sequenced input: blood, either unsorted or a sorted T cell fraction (not recorded which). The chain is built from TRBV5-1 and TRBJ1-5; D gene uncertain. The sequence was collected from a male donor with ankylosing spondylitis. This CDR3 is CASSLLPGGSNQPQHF. Here the CDR3 DNA reads TGCGCCAGCAGCTTGCTTCCAGGCGGTAGCAATCAGCCCCAGCATTTT.